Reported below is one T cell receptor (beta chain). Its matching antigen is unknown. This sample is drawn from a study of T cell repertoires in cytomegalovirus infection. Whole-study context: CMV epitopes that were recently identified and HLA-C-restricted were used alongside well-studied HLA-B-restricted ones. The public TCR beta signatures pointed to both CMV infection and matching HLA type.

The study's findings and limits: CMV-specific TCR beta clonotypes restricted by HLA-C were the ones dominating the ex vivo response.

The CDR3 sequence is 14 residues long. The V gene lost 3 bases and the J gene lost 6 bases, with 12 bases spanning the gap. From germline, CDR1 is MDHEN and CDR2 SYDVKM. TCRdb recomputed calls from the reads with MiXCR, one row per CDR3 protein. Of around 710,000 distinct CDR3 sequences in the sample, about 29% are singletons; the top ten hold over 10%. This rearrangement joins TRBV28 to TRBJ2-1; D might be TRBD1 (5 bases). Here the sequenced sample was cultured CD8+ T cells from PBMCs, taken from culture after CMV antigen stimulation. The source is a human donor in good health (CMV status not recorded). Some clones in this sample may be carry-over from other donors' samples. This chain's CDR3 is CASSFQGIVNEQFF. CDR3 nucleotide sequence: TGTGCCAGCAGTTTTCAGGGTATTGTCAATGAGCAGTTCTTC.